Listed below are T cell receptor beta chains from one sample, sequenced in a study of T cell changes during pregnancy in multiple sclerosis. Sequenced by immunoSEQ multiplex PCR; TCRdb stores in-frame clones only, minus some. There are 93,000 or so clones in the sample; approximately 90% occur only once, and about 0.95% lies in the top ten. The sample in question was peripheral blood, obtained before pregnancy. These TCRs come from a female donor with multiple sclerosis, enrolled in a pregnancy study. The CDR3 runs from the conserved cysteine through the conserved F or W. Each record gives: V gene, clone size, D gene, J gene, CDR3 protein, CDR3 DNA. The D gene is left open where the match is weak. Clone size appears in some rows only: once, few, many, or a class for an expanded clone.

>TRBV7-3|.|TRBD1|TRBJ2-3
CASTPHGQGTDTQYF
TGTGCCAGCACCCCTCACGGACAGGGCACAGATACGCAGTATTTT
>TRBV7-2|.|TRBD1|TRBJ2-7
CASSLPGQGSSYEQYF
TGTGCCAGCAGCCTTCCGGGACAGGGGAGCTCCTACGAGCAGTACTTC
>TRBV4-2|.|.|TRBJ1-6
CASSQAGGLSPLHF
TGTGCCAGCAGCCAAGCGGGTGGTCTGTCGCCCCTCCACTTT
>TRBV5-1|once|.|TRBJ1-1
CASSPPGNTEAFF
TGCGCCAGCAGCCCCCCAGGGAACACTGAAGCTTTCTTT
>TRBV10-3|.|TRBD2|TRBJ2-7
CAISETSGGPSYEQYF
TGTGCCATCAGTGAGACTAGCGGGGGGCCCTCCTACGAGCAGTACTTC
>TRBV7-3|.|.|TRBJ2-5
CASSLGVGLQETQYF
TGTGCCAGCAGCTTAGGTGTAGGACTCCAAGAGACCCAGTACTTC
>TRBV5-1|.|.|TRBJ2-2
CASSLRAGALTGELFF
TGCGCCAGCAGCTTGAGGGCAGGGGCCCTTACCGGGGAGCTGTTTTTT
>TRBV27|.|.|TRBJ2-7
CASSHTGTGYEQYF
TGTGCCAGCAGTCATACAGGGACGGGCTACGAGCAGTACTTC
>TRBV13|.|.|TRBJ2-3
CASGSGTLFTDTQYF
TGTGCCAGCGGCTCCGGGACATTATTCACAGATACGCAGTATTTT
>TRBV5-1|.|.|TRBJ1-1
CASSGLQNTEAFF
TGCGCCAGCTCGGGACTCCAGAACACTGAAGCTTTCTTT
>TRBV29-1|.|TRBD1|TRBJ2-6
CSVPGQGAPGANVLTF
TGCAGCGTCCCGGGACAGGGGGCGCCTGGGGCCAACGTCCTGACTTTC
>TRBV2|.|TRBD1|TRBJ1-2
CASTQGQGPYGYTF
TGTGCCAGCACCCAAGGACAGGGACCCTATGGCTACACCTTC
>TRBV7-2|.|TRBD1|TRBJ2-5
CASSRRVRGPQTQYF
TGTGCCAGCAGCAGAAGGGTGAGGGGGCCCCAGACCCAGTACTTC
>TRBV5-1|.|.|TRBJ2-2
CASSLAFDTGELFF
TGCGCCAGCAGCTTGGCCTTCGACACCGGGGAGCTGTTTTTT
>TRBV6-1|.|TRBD1|TRBJ1-3
CASSAYRGSAGNTIYF
TGTGCCAGCAGTGCCTACAGGGGGAGTGCTGGAAACACCATATATTTT
>TRBV9|.|TRBD2|TRBJ2-3
CASSPRGLAGDTDTQYF
TGTGCCAGCAGCCCGAGGGGACTAGCGGGGGACACAGATACGCAGTATTTT
>TRBV6-5|.|TRBD2|TRBJ2-3
CASSYRTSGDTQYF
TGTGCCAGCAGTTACAGGACTAGCGGAGATACGCAGTATTTT
>TRBV7-2|.|TRBD1|TRBJ1-2
CASSYPRQGNYGYTF
TGTGCCAGCAGCTATCCCAGACAGGGCAACTATGGCTACACCTTC
>TRBV25-1|.|.|TRBJ2-2
CASSEAGKSTGELFF
TGTGCCAGCAGTGAAGCAGGCAAAAGCACCGGGGAGCTGTTTTTT
>TRBV6-1|.|TRBD1|TRBJ1-2
CASRKTGVKSGYTF
TGTGCCAGCAGAAAGACAGGGGTTAAGAGTGGCTACACCTTC
>TRBV18|.|TRBD2|TRBJ2-1
CASSPLTSGVNNEQFF
TGTGCCAGCTCACCTCTGACTAGCGGGGTAAACAATGAGCAGTTCTTC
>TRBV7-9|.|.|TRBJ1-6
CASSRPVSAAGSPLHF
TGTGCCAGCAGCCGTCCGGTATCCGCGGCGGGCTCACCCCTCCACTTT
>TRBV7-2|.|TRBD1|TRBJ2-2
CASSLGQGRTGELFF
TGTGCCAGCAGCTTAGGACAGGGGAGGACCGGGGAGCTGTTTTTT
>TRBV7-9|once|TRBD2|TRBJ2-3
CASSPLAGLTDTQYF
TGTGCCAGCAGCCCTCTAGCGGGACTCACAGATACGCAGTATTTT
>TRBV27|.|TRBD1|TRBJ2-1
CASSLLQGALNEQFF
TGTGCCAGCAGTTTATTACAGGGGGCTCTTAATGAGCAGTTCTTC
>TRBV10-3|.|TRBD1|TRBJ1-2
CAISEQGRFYGYTF
TGTGCCATCAGTGAACAGGGGCGATTCTATGGCTACACCTTC
>TRBV4-1|.|TRBD1|TRBJ2-3
CASSLGTGPFTDTQYF
TGCGCCAGCAGCCTAGGGACAGGGCCTTTCACAGATACGCAGTATTTT
>TRBV4-2|.|TRBD1|TRBJ2-7
CASSQRATGGVYEQYF
TGTGCCAGCAGCCAACGGGCGACAGGGGGTGTCTACGAGCAGTACTTC
>TRBV7-9|.|TRBD2|TRBJ2-1
CASSLPRLAGAYNEQFF
TGTGCCAGCAGCTTACCCCGACTAGCGGGAGCCTACAATGAGCAGTTCTTC
>TRBV10-3|.|.|TRBJ1-5
CALLCQPQHF
TGTGCCCTACTATGTCAGCCCCAGCATTTT
>TRBV5-1|.|.|TRBJ2-7
CASSLIPLYYEQYF
TGCGCCAGCAGCTTGATACCCCTCTACTACGAGCAGTACTTC
>TRBV9|.|TRBD2|TRBJ2-7
CASSAGLISIPEYF
TGTGCCAGCAGCGCGGGACTAATTTCGATCCCAGAGTACTTC
>TRBV27|.|.|TRBJ1-1
CASSLGPNLGTEAFF
TGTGCCAGCAGTTTAGGCCCGAATCTTGGCACTGAAGCTTTCTTT
>TRBV7-9|.|TRBD1|TRBJ1-4
CASSLGQPNEKLFF
TGTGCCAGCAGCCTGGGACAGCCTAATGAAAAACTGTTTTTT
>TRBV28|.|.|TRBJ1-4
CASTSAAYGEKLFF
TGTGCCAGCACCTCCGCGGCCTACGGAGAAAAACTGTTTTTT
>TRBV5-1|.|TRBD2|TRBJ2-1
CASSLDPKGKLAGAQFF
TGCGCCAGCAGCTTAGACCCTAAGGGGAAACTAGCGGGAGCGCAGTTCTTC
>TRBV5-1|.|.|TRBJ2-3
CASSLGLVTDTQYF
TGCGCCAGCAGCTTGGGACTAGTCACAGATACGCAGTATTTT
>TRBV5-8|.|.|TRBJ2-4
CASSLDREGDIQYF
TGTGCCAGCAGCTTGGACAGGGAGGGAGACATTCAGTACTTC
>TRBV7-9|.|.|TRBJ2-1
CASSFQQGSEQFF
TGTGCCAGCAGCTTTCAACAGGGAAGTGAGCAGTTCTTC
>TRBV7-8|.|TRBD2|TRBJ2-5
CASSLLAGAETQYF
TGTGCCAGCAGCTTACTAGCGGGGGCAGAGACCCAGTACTTC
>TRBV7-2|.|TRBD2|TRBJ2-7
CASSRPGGRGYEQYF
TGTGCCAGCAGCCGGCCGGGGGGGAGGGGCTACGAGCAGTACTTC
>TRBV28|.|TRBD2|TRBJ2-1
CASRTSGAYNEQFF
TGTGCCAGCAGGACTAGCGGGGCCTACAATGAGCAGTTCTTC
>TRBV29-1|.|TRBD1|TRBJ2-5
CSVAPRGTGEQYF
TGCAGCGTTGCCCCGAGAGGGACAGGGGAGCAGTACTTC
>TRBV19|.|.|TRBJ2-4
CASSTQGLAKNIQYF
TGTGCCAGTAGTACACAGGGTTTAGCCAAAAACATTCAGTACTTC
>TRBV9|.|TRBD1|TRBJ2-2
CASSPRDSLGTGELFF
TGTGCCAGCAGCCCCCGGGACAGTCTGGGCACCGGGGAGCTGTTTTTT
>TRBV7-6|.|TRBD2|TRBJ2-3
CASSLARTSGYSTDTQYF
TGTGCCAGCAGCTTAGCGAGGACTAGCGGATATAGCACAGATACGCAGTATTTT
>TRBV20-1|.|.|TRBJ1-2
CNTGTFYGYTF
TGTAATACAGGGACATTTTATGGCTACACCTTC
>TRBV30|.|.|TRBJ1-5
CAWGRDGKPQHF
TGTGCCTGGGGCAGGGATGGGAAGCCCCAGCATTTT
>TRBV5-1|once|.|TRBJ1-1
CASSFPPGQPTNTEAFF
TGCGCCAGCAGCTTCCCCCCGGGACAACCTACGAACACTGAAGCTTTCTTT
>TRBV6-5|.|.|TRBJ2-1
CASSYLGATEQFF
TGTGCCAGCAGTTATCTGGGGGCAACTGAGCAGTTCTTC